The 29 T cell receptor beta chains presented below share a single source sample, sequenced in a study of CD8 T cells in ankylosing spondylitis. TCRdb processed the 5' RACE reads anew with MiXCR; each CDR3 protein has one entry. The sample records fewer than 250,000 distinct CDR3 sequences, 10% being singletons. The sequencing sample was made of blood, either unsorted or a sorted T cell fraction (not recorded which). The receptors derive from a male donor with ankylosing spondylitis or in good health (not recorded which).

The table lists this clonotype with many counts. The V gene is TRBV7-9, the J gene TRBJ1-1; D remains ambiguous. Germline CDR1 reads SEHNR; CDR2 reads FQNEAQ (reference sequence). The V and J ends lost 7 bases and 4 bases respectively, with 10 bases between them. This CDR3 is built from 12 residues. CDR3 in amino acids: CASNRAGTEAFF. Written as DNA, the CDR3 is TGTGCCAGCAACCGAGCGGGCACTGAAGCTTTCTTT. Variable domain in full (rest from reference TRBV7-9 and TRBJ1-1): DTGVSQNPRHKITKRGQNVTFRCDPISEHNRLYWYRQTLGQGPEFLTYFQNEAQLEKSRLLSDRFSAERPKGSFSTLEIQRTEQGDSAMYLCASNRAGTEAFFGQGTRLTVV.

This chain uses TRBV7-2 with TRBJ1-5; D perhaps matches TRBD1 (5 bases). Looked up from germline, CDR1 is SGHTA and CDR2 is FQGNSA. This CDR3 is built from 14 residues. Trimming cost V 5 bases and J 0 bases, with 8 bases left between them. The CDR3 here is CASSQGDSNQPQHF. The CDR3 nucleotides read TGTGCCAGCAGCCAGGGAGATAGCAATCAGCCCCAGCATTTT.

This clonotype has at least ten counts. The CDR3 spells CASSNPPYEQYF. In nucleotides, the CDR3 is TGCGCCAGCAGTAATCCTCCCTACGAGCAGTACTTC. This chain connects TRBV5-1 to TRBJ2-7; D gene ambiguous. Per germline, CDR1 SGHRS and CDR2 YFSETQ. This CDR3 has 12 residues. V was cut by 5 bases and J by 2 bases, with 8 bases left in between.

This clonotype was observed at least ten times. J is TRBJ2-7 and V is TRBV5-1; TRBD2 agrees at 7 bases. The V gene end was trimmed by 5 bases and the J gene end by 4 bases; junction bases not matched to a gene: 15. Germline V gives CDR1 SGHRS, CDR2 YFSETQ. The CDR3 runs to 16 residues. CDR3 sequence reads: CASRRTWRGRAYEQYF. CDR3 nucleotides: TGCGCCAGCAGACGGACGTGGCGGGGGAGGGCGTACGAGCAGTACTTC.

This clonotype was seen more than once but under ten times. The chain is built from TRBV4-1 and TRBJ2-7, with D tentatively TRBD1 (5 bases). The V end lost 4 bases, the J end lost 5 bases, and 15 bases lay between the germline ends. CDR3 length: 14 amino acids. Germline V gene data show CDR1 as MGHRA and CDR2 as YSYEKL. The CDR3 reads CASSLETAPNEQYF. The CDR3 DNA is TGCGCCAGCAGCCTAGAGACAGCGCCCAACGAGCAGTACTTC.

This clonotype has a count of ten or more. The chain uses TRBV4-1 and TRBJ1-1, with TRBD1 as a possible D gene (6 bases). CDR3 length: 18 amino acids. V dropped 0 bases and J dropped 2 bases, with 19 bases sitting between them. Germline-derived CDR1 and CDR2 are MGHRA and YSYEKL. The CDR3 sequence: CASSQDLLWTDENTEAFF. The CDR3 DNA follows: TGCGCCAGCAGCCAAGATTTATTGTGGACAGACGAAAACACTGAAGCTTTCTTT.

This clonotype appeared many times. The V gene is TRBV4-1, the J gene TRBJ1-1; D may be TRBD1 (5 bases). The CDR3 is made up of 17 amino acids. V gave up 0 bases and J gave up 1 base, with 15 bases separating them. Germline V CDR1 and CDR2: MGHRA, YSYEKL. The CDR3 bases are TGCGCCAGCAGCCAAGACTTCGCTGGGGGGAAGAACACTGAAGCTTTCTTT. Its translation is CASSQDFAGGKNTEAFF.

This clonotype was picked up many times. This sequence joins TRBV10-3 and TRBJ2-2; possible D gene TRBD2, 6 bases. Germline CDR1 is ENHRY and CDR2 is SYGVKD. The CDR3 extends over 12 amino acids. The V and J ends lost 10 bases and 7 bases respectively, with 13 bases between them. The CDR3 region is CATMGGFGELFF. In DNA form, the CDR3 reads TGTGCCACCATGGGGGGTTTCGGGGAGCTGTTTTTT.

This clonotype was seen many times. The chain has TRBV3-1 and TRBJ1-4; perhaps TRBD1 as D (5 bases). With 4 bases removed from V and 7 bases from J, the gap between germline ends came to 16 bases. The CDR3 is made up of 15 amino acids. Per germline, CDR1 LGHDT and CDR2 YNNKEL (reference sequence). The CDR3 spells CASSPRGTRGEKLFF. CDR3 nucleotide sequence: TGTGCCAGCAGCCCACGAGGGACGCGAGGTGAAAAACTGTTTTTT.

In DNA, the CDR3 is TGTGCCACCGAAGGGGAGGGCTATGGCTACACCTTC. This translates into CATEGEGYGYTF. J is TRBJ1-2 and V is TRBV7-2; tentative D call: TRBD1 (5 bases). Germline lookup yields CDR1 SGHTA and CDR2 FQGNSA. Trimming cost V 10 bases and J 4 bases, with 13 bases left between them. CDR3 length: 12 residues.

Details on this clonotype: A junction boundary mismatches the germline segment, possibly from a read error. The rearrangement links TRBV13 to TRBJ1-2; possible D gene TRBD1, 6 bases. Germline loops: CDR1 PRHDT, CDR2 FYEKMQ (reference sequence). The CDR3 contains 15 residues. Here the CDR3 reads CASSFLGRGLNGCTF. The CDR3 region has the DNA TGTGCCAGCAGCTTCTTGGGCAGGGGCTTGAATGGCTGCACCTTC.

The chain recombines TRBV20-1 with TRBJ2-3; perhaps TRBD2 as D (6 bases). Between the trimmed V and J ends, which lost 7 bases and 6 bases, there was a span of 17 bases. This CDR3 comprises 13 residues. Germline V gene sequence: CDR1 DFQATT, CDR2 SNEGSKA (reference sequence). CDR3 sequence: CSVRLEGGDTQYF. The CDR3 bases are TGCAGTGTCAGGCTCGAGGGAGGCGATACGCAGTATTTT.

This clonotype was seen repeatedly, ten times or more. The chain has TRBV27 and TRBJ2-7; TRBD1 matches at 9 bases. After removal of 5 bases from V and 3 bases from J, the junction contained 5 bases not matched to a gene. This CDR3 region has 14 residues. Germline V lookup: CDR1 MNHEY, CDR2 SMNVEV (reference sequence). In DNA, the CDR3 is TGTGCCAGCAGTACTGACAGGGGGAACTACGAGCAGTACTTC. Amino acid sequence: CASSTDRGNYEQYF.

This clonotype appeared many times. The rearrangement joins TRBV15 to TRBJ1-1; D ambiguous. The CDR3 runs to 16 residues. V dropped 6 bases and J dropped 4 bases, with 21 bases sitting between them. The germline gives CDR1 LNHNV, CDR2 YYDKDF (reference sequence). The CDR3 bases are TGTGCCACCAGGAGGGCTGAGGACCTTTTCGGCACTGAAGCTTTCTTT. Its translation is CATRRAEDLFGTEAFF.

This clonotype was found many times. This chain joins TRBV5-1 and TRBJ2-3, with a tentative D call TRBD2 (5 bases). This CDR3 comprises 15 residues. V was cut by 0 bases and J by 0 bases, with 8 bases left in between. The germline V gene encodes CDR1 SGHRS and CDR2 YFSETQ. In DNA form, the CDR3 reads TGCGCCAGCAGCTTGGGAAGCGGTAGCACAGATACGCAGTATTTT. It encodes CASSLGSGSTDTQYF.

Ten or more counts support this clonotype. This sequence joins TRBV4-1 and TRBJ1-5, with D maybe TRBD1 (5 bases). Germline V gene data show CDR1 as MGHRA and CDR2 as YSYEKL. The CDR3 length is 21 residues. The germline V and J ends were trimmed by 1 base and 4 bases, with 29 bases remaining between them. The CDR3 region has the DNA TGCGCCAGCAGCCAAGCTTTCCCTGGACGGAAACCGGGGGTAGCAAATCAGCCCCAGCATTTT. This sequence encodes CASSQAFPGRKPGVANQPQHF.

This clonotype has a count of ten or more. The chain's CDR3 is CASSFPGYGYTF. The CDR3 nucleotides read TGTGCCAGCAGCTTCCCAGGGTATGGCTACACCTTC. The chain couples TRBV7-9 to TRBJ1-2; D is perhaps TRBD1 (5 bases). This CDR3 has 12 amino acids. Trimming cost V 3 bases and J 5 bases, with 7 bases left between them. Per the germline V gene, CDR1 is SEHNR and CDR2 is FQNEAQ (reference sequence).

The table lists this clonotype with a count of one. One junction end disagrees with the germline gene, perhaps due to a read error. The J gene is TRBJ1-1, the V gene TRBV11-2; tentative D call: TRBD1 (5 bases). The CDR3 contains 18 residues. CDR1 is SGHAT, CDR2 FQNNGV, per germline. In DNA form, the CDR3 reads TGTGCCAGCAGCCCCTCGGCCTCCATGGCAGGGAAGAACAATGAAGCTTTCTTT. Amino acids: CASSPSASMAGKNNEAFF.

This clonotype came up many times. V usage is TRBV20-1 and J usage is TRBJ2-1; perhaps TRBD2 as D (5 bases). The germline CDR1 and CDR2 sequences are DFQATT and SNEGSKA (reference sequence). The CDR3 runs to 16 residues. Trimming took off 6 bases at V and 6 bases at J, with 24 bases between the two ends. The CDR3 spells CSAPAELVVGSNEQFF. The CDR3 nucleotides are TGCAGTGCACCAGCCGAACTAGTGGTCGGATCCAATGAGCAGTTCTTC.

This clonotype occurred many times. The chain couples TRBV20-1 to TRBJ1-1; D gene unclear. The CDR3 totals 12 residues. Trimming took 5 bases from V and 2 from J, leaving 9 bases between them. In germline, CDR1 is DFQATT, CDR2 SNEGSKA (reference sequence). The CDR3 DNA reads as TGCAGTGCTGGACGGACTAACACTGAAGCTTTCTTT. It specifies CSAGRTNTEAFF.

This clonotype was counted between two and nine times. This chain uses TRBV30 with TRBJ2-5, with 10 bases identical to TRBD2. CDR3 length: 12 amino acids. The J segment lost 5 bases and the V segment lost 8 bases, leaving 5 bases of the junction unmatched. Germline V gene data show CDR1 as GTSNPN and CDR2 as SVGIG (reference sequence). The CDR3 nucleotides read TGTGCCGGGACTAGCGTCAGGGAGACCCAGTACTTC. Amino acids: CAGTSVRETQYF.

Ten or more counts support this clonotype. This rearrangement joins TRBV5-1 to TRBJ2-1; 10 bases agree with TRBD1. The CDR3 length is 15 residues. V was clipped by 0 bases and J by 9 bases; unmatched bases: 6. Germline CDR1 reads SGHRS; CDR2 reads YFSETQ. The CDR3 is CASSLGQGAGSEQFF. The CDR3 DNA reads TGCGCCAGCAGCTTGGGACAGGGGGCTGGGAGTGAGCAGTTCTTC. The full variable domain, its missing parts supplied by reference TRBV5-1 and TRBJ2-1, is KAGVTQTPRYLIKTRGQQVTLSCSPISGHRSVSWYQQTPGQGLQFLFEYFSETQRNKGNFPGRFSGRQFSNSRSEMNVSTLELGDSALYLCASSLGQGAGSEQFFGPGTRLTVL.

This clonotype appeared many times. The J gene is TRBJ2-2, the V gene TRBV12-3 or TRBV12-4; D is possibly TRBD1 or TRBD2 (6 bases each). The CDR3 covers 14 residues. V lost 8 bases to trimming and J lost 3 bases, with 13 bases between them. In nucleotides, the CDR3 is TGTGCCAGCGGTCGGGGGCGAGACACCGGGGAGCTGTTTTTT. Translating it yields CASGRGRDTGELFF.

This clonotype was counted many times. This sequence joins TRBV10-3 and TRBJ2-2; 10 nucleotides agree with TRBD1. This CDR3 comprises 16 residues. V shed 3 bases and J 5 bases; nucleotides not matched to a gene: 6. CDR1 is ENHRY and CDR2 is SYGVKD in the germline V gene. The CDR3 DNA reads as TGTGCCATCAGTGATGCCGGGACAGGGGCGACCGGGGAGCTGTTTTTT. The encoded protein is CAISDAGTGATGELFF.

The chain employs TRBV24-1 and TRBJ2-3; 9 bases match TRBD2. This CDR3 has 13 amino acids. V lost 9 bases to trimming and J lost 3 bases; unmatched junction nucleotides: 3. Per the germline V gene, CDR1 is KGHDR and CDR2 is SFDVKD. The CDR3: CATAAGGTDTQYF. CDR3 coding DNA: TGTGCCACCGCGGCGGGGGGGACAGATACGCAGTATTTT.

This clonotype was detected a few times. The chain joins TRBV27 to TRBJ2-7; possibly TRBD1 for D (5 bases). V dropped 4 bases and J dropped 4 bases, with 11 bases sitting between them. Germline V gene sequence: CDR1 MNHEY, CDR2 SMNVEV (reference sequence). The CDR3 length is 13 residues. Here the CDR3 DNA reads TGTGCCAGCAGTTATCAACAGGATTACGAGCAGTACTTC. Translating gives CASSYQQDYEQYF.

This clonotype showed up just a few times. The chain has TRBV7-2 and TRBJ1-2, with D unresolved. The ends were cut back, 2 bases at V and 4 bases at J, with 11 bases in the middle. The CDR3 runs 14 residues. Germline V gene lookup returns CDR1 SGHTA and CDR2 FQGNSA. The CDR3 loop is CASSLRRGGYGYTF. The DNA for the CDR3 is TGTGCCAGCAGCTTACGGCGAGGAGGCTATGGCTACACCTTC. The full variable domain, in which reference TRBV7-2 and TRBJ1-2 provide the parts outside the CDR3, is GAGVSQSPSNKVTEKGKDVELRCDPISGHTALYWYRQSLGQGLEFLIYFQGNSAPDKSGLPSDRFSAERTGGSVSTLTIQRTQQEDSAVYLCASSLRRGGYGYTFGSGTRLTVV.

This clonotype was seen repeatedly, ten times or more. The chain joins TRBV7-2 to TRBJ2-1; D may be TRBD2 (6 bases). The germline V gene has CDR1 SGHTA and CDR2 FQGNSA. V lost 4 bases to trimming and J lost 6 bases, with 13 bases between them. The CDR3 extends over 14 amino acids. The chain's CDR3 is CASSYTWRGNEQFF. CDR3 coding DNA: TGTGCCAGCAGCTACACCTGGAGGGGCAATGAGCAGTTCTTC.

The V call is TRBV6-1, the J call TRBJ2-3, with D hard to call. Germline-derived CDR1 and CDR2 are MNHNS and SASEGT. The CDR3 is 12 residues long. The V end lost 7 bases, the J end lost 3 bases, and 8 bases lay between the germline ends. CDR3 bases: TGTGCCAGCACGAGACTTACAGATACGCAGTATTTT. Encoded protein: CASTRLTDTQYF.